This TCR beta chain was found in a study of blood T cell repertoires in COVID-19. After removal of 4 bases from V and 4 bases from J, the junction contained 11 bases not matched to a gene. The CDR3 sequence is 15 residues long. The germline CDR1 and CDR2 sequences are SGHRS and YFSETQ. Method: immunoSEQ multiplex PCR; TCRdb's copy keeps in-frame clones and lacks some. This table has fewer than 80,000 clones, roughly 78% appearing once. The specimen was peripheral blood. The clonotype comes from a human donor in a cohort sampled during active COVID-19. The gene calls are TRBV5-1 and TRBJ2-7, with 7 bases that match TRBD1. For the CDR3, the DNA is TGCGCCAGCAGCCAGAAGAGACAGGGTGGGTACGAGCAGTACTTC. Its protein product is CASSQKRQGGYEQYF.